This T cell receptor beta chain is drawn from a study of T cell repertoires in cytomegalovirus infection. Study-wide context: An indication of both CMV infection and matching HLA type came from public TCR beta signatures.

Comments on this clonotype: Its antigen is undetermined.

The J segment lost 2 bases and the V segment lost 0 bases, leaving 2 bases of the junction unmatched. CDR3 length equals 15 residues. CDR1 and CDR2 (germline): DFQATT, SNEGSKA (reference sequence). MiXCR was run by TCRdb on the reads, yielding one entry per CDR3 protein. This table holds 150,000 to 200,000 distinct CDR3 sequences, over 13% found once. Whole-study results and caveats: Adding up the frequency of public TCR beta families identified people who carried CMV plus the relevant HLA. Clonotypes of TCR beta that were HLA-C-restricted and CMV-specific dominated the ex vivo response.

Sequencing used PBMCs. The gene calls are TRBV20-1 and TRBJ2-1; the match to TRBD2 covers 9 bases. The source is a human donor in good health (CMV status not recorded). Some clones in this sample may be carry-over from other donors' samples. The CDR3 spells CSARDGTSPYNEQFF. In DNA, the CDR3 is TGCAGTGCTAGAGACGGGACTAGCCCCTACAATGAGCAGTTCTTC.